The rows below give T cell receptor beta chains drawn from one sample of a study of blood T cell repertoires in COVID-19. This table comes from immunoSEQ multiplex PCR, and its TCRdb copy is limited to in-frame clones, with some not included. The sample lists 200,000 to 250,000 clones, 80% to 95% seen once, with 0.8% to 1% in the top ten. The sample taken for sequencing was peripheral blood. These receptors all stem from a man aged 55-75 years with COVID-19, enrolled during active disease. Each CDR3 is given with its conserved first and last residue. The order of the fields is J gene, V gene, D gene, clone size, CDR3 DNA, CDR3 protein. A D gene is named only where the DNA matches it firmly. A clone size is listed for some rows: how often the clone was seen (once, few, many), or a class if it is expanded.

TRBJ2-2,TRBV6-5,TRBD1,.,TGTGCCAGCACCATAGGACAGGGGCGGACCGGGGAGCTGTTTTTT,CASTIGQGRTGELFF
TRBJ2-7,TRBV20-1,.,.,TGCAGTGCTAGTGCAGGAGGCTACGAGCAGTACTTC,CSASAGGYEQYF
TRBJ1-6,TRBV6-5,.,.,TGTGCCAGCAGTTATTACAGGGATAATTCACCCCTCCACTTT,CASSYYRDNSPLHF
TRBJ1-4,TRBV19,.,once,TGTGCCAGTAGTATAGGTCGGGGGATTGGTGAAAAACTGTTTTTT,CASSIGRGIGEKLFF
TRBJ2-7,TRBV2,.,.,TGTGCCAGCAGCCCCAGCTCCTACGAGCAGTACTTC,CASSPSSYEQYF
TRBJ2-3,TRBV11-2,TRBD1,once,TGTGCCAGCAGCTTAGTGGGGACCGGGACAGGGGGAGTAGATACGCAGTATTTT,CASSLVGTGTGGVDTQYF
TRBJ2-1,TRBV28,TRBD2,once,TGTGCCAGCAGTCCCCTCGGAGCGGGAGGGTGGAATGAGCAGTTCTTC,CASSPLGAGGWNEQFF
TRBJ1-5,TRBV23-1,TRBD1,.,TGCGCCAGTTCCGACAGGGGCAATCAGCCCCAGCATTTT,CASSDRGNQPQHF
TRBJ1-3,TRBV6-5,.,.,TGTGCCAGCAGTATCACACGTGGTGGAAACACCATATATTTT,CASSITRGGNTIYF
TRBJ1-2,TRBV6-5,.,.,TGTGCCAGCACCGTCGGACAGAACTATGGCTACACCTTC,CASTVGQNYGYTF
TRBJ2-2,TRBV28,TRBD1,.,TGTGCCAGCAACACCGCGGGACAGGCGAACACCGGGGAGCTGTTTTTT,CASNTAGQANTGELFF
TRBJ1-2,TRBV6-2/TRBV6-3,.,.,TGTGTCAGCAGCTCCGACAGCTATGGCTACACCTTC,CVSSSDSYGYTF
TRBJ1-2,TRBV21-1,.,once,TGTGCCAGCCGGGACAGGGTGAACTATGGCTACACCTTC,CASRDRVNYGYTF
TRBJ1-1,TRBV5-1,.,.,TGCGCCAGCAGCTTGGACTTAGGGGGTCACCCCGAAGCTTTCTTT,CASSLDLGGHPEAFF
TRBJ2-7,TRBV30,.,.,TGTGCCTGGAGTGTAAGGCGGGATGCCTCCTACGAGCAGTACTTC,CAWSVRRDASYEQYF
TRBJ1-3,TRBV11-3,.,.,TGTGCCAGCAGCTTAGAGATAGTGGGAGTATCTACCGGCTCTGGAAACACCATATATTTT,CASSLEIVGVSTGSGNTIYF
TRBJ2-1,TRBV27,TRBD1,.,TGTGCCAGCAGTTTTGTTTACACCGGGACAGGGTCCTACAATGAGCAGTTCTTC,CASSFVYTGTGSYNEQFF
TRBJ2-3,TRBV19,.,.,TGTGCCAGTAGTTCGCTAGATGGAGATACGCAGTATTTT,CASSSLDGDTQYF
TRBJ2-7,TRBV20-1,.,once,TGCAGTGCTAGTCCGTTGGACTCCAGCTCCTACGAGCAGTACTTC,CSASPLDSSSYEQYF
TRBJ1-2,TRBV18,.,.,TGTGCCAGCTCACCACCGGGGACACCCGCGGGTGCTAACGGCTACACCTTC,CASSPPGTPAGANGYTF
TRBJ1-5,TRBV7-8,.,.,TGTGCCAGCAGCTTAGCGTACAGCGGTAATCAGCCCCAGCATTTT,CASSLAYSGNQPQHF
TRBJ2-7,TRBV9,.,.,TGTGCCAGCTCTAGATTATCGGGCGAGCAGTACTTC,CASSRLSGEQYF
TRBJ1-5,TRBV5-6,.,.,TGTGCCAGCAGCTTGGGGAGACAGCCCCAGCATTTT,CASSLGRQPQHF
TRBJ2-1,TRBV12-5,TRBD2,.,TGTGCTAGTGGTTCTTATCCGGGACTAGCAACCCATGAGCAGTTCTTC,CASGSYPGLATHEQFF
TRBJ2-1,TRBV11-3,.,once,TGTGCCAGCAGTTTAGACTACCCCGACAATGAGCAGTTCTTC,CASSLDYPDNEQFF
TRBJ2-1,TRBV4-2,.,.,TGTGCCAGCGGAGTTTTAAATGAGCAGTTCTTC,CASGVLNEQFF
TRBJ1-6,TRBV18,.,.,TGTGCCAGCTCACCAACACCTGGCCTCCAGATACCCCTCCACTTT,CASSPTPGLQIPLHF
TRBJ1-5,TRBV5-6,TRBD1,.,TGTGCCAGCAGCTCGGGACAGAATCAGCCCCAGCATTTT,CASSSGQNQPQHF
TRBJ1-5,TRBV6-1,.,.,TGTGCCAGCAGTGAATTACCGCACGACAGATCCTATCAGCCCCAGCATTTT,CASSELPHDRSYQPQHF
TRBJ2-5,TRBV28,TRBD1,.,TGTGCCAGCTCTGACAGGGTTCCAGAGACCCAGTACTTC,CASSDRVPETQYF
TRBJ2-3,TRBV28,TRBD2,.,TGTGCCTCCCTTACAAGCGGGAGCACGGATACGCAGTATTTT,CASLTSGSTDTQYF
TRBJ2-2,TRBV5-1,.,.,TGCGCCAGCAGCCTGAGTCCCACCGGGGAGCTGTTTTTT,CASSLSPTGELFF
TRBJ1-5,TRBV6-5,.,once,TGTGCCAGCAGTTACTCCCATAATCAGCCCCAGCATTTT,CASSYSHNQPQHF
TRBJ2-6,TRBV5-1,.,.,TGCGCCAGCAGCTTGGGACAGAACCCCAACGTCCTGACTTTC,CASSLGQNPNVLTF
TRBJ1-5,TRBV19,.,.,TGTGCCAGTAGTATTGGCCCCGGGAGGATCGCGAATCAGCCCCAGCATTTT,CASSIGPGRIANQPQHF
TRBJ2-2,TRBV24-1,TRBD2,.,TGTGCCACCAGTGATTTTTCCATGGGACTACAGAACACCGGGGAGCTGTTTTTT,CATSDFSMGLQNTGELFF
TRBJ2-7,TRBV18,.,.,TGTGCCAGCTCACCTGGACTTACCTACGAGCAGTACTTC,CASSPGLTYEQYF
TRBJ1-5,TRBV28,.,.,TGTGCCAGCAGTTTTCGCGGCAGAACTAGCAATCAGCCCCAGCATTTT,CASSFRGRTSNQPQHF
TRBJ2-5,TRBV3-1/TRBV3-2,.,.,TGTGCCAGCAGCCAGTATGGGGGGGCCCAAGAGACCCAGTACTTC,CASSQYGGAQETQYF
TRBJ1-6,TRBV2,.,.,TGTGCCAGCACCCAGGTTTCCTCGAATTCACCCCTCCACTTT,CASTQVSSNSPLHF
TRBJ1-2,TRBV6-5,TRBD1,.,TGTGCCAGCAGGGGGACAGGGGCTAACTATGGCTACACCTTC,CASRGTGANYGYTF
TRBJ1-2,TRBV7-3,.,.,TGTGCCAGCAGCTTAAACGCGCCGGAGCTGGGCTATGGCTACACCTTC,CASSLNAPELGYGYTF
TRBJ1-1,TRBV18,TRBD1,.,TGTGCCAGCTCACCACGGACAGGAGAAGCTTTCTTT,CASSPRTGEAFF
TRBJ2-7,TRBV6-5,TRBD2,.,TGTGCCAGCAGTTACTCGAGTCTAGCGGAGAACTACGAGCAGTACTTC,CASSYSSLAENYEQYF
TRBJ2-2,TRBV6-1,TRBD1,few,TGTGCCAGCAGTGAAGGGAGACAGGGATGGACCGGGGAGCTGTTTTTT,CASSEGRQGWTGELFF
TRBJ2-7,TRBV9,.,.,TGTGCCAGCAGCGTGGGGGCCCAGAGCTCCTACGAGCAGTACTTC,CASSVGAQSSYEQYF
TRBJ2-3,TRBV9,TRBD1,once,TGTGCCAGCAGCGGACTGACAGGGGGCGCTGGAGATACGCAGTATTTT,CASSGLTGGAGDTQYF
TRBJ2-3,TRBV4-2,TRBD2,.,TGTGCCAGCAGCAAGGAACTAGCGGGGGTGATAGATACGCAGTATTTT,CASSKELAGVIDTQYF
TRBJ1-2,TRBV27,TRBD1,.,TGTGCCAGCAGTTTATCGAGGACAGGGGAATATGGCTACACCTTC,CASSLSRTGEYGYTF
TRBJ2-6,TRBV7-3,.,.,TGTGCCAGCACCCACTCCGGGGCCAACGTCCTGACTTTC,CASTHSGANVLTF
TRBJ1-1,TRBV15,TRBD1,.,TGTGCCACCAGCAGAGATGGGACAGTGCTGAGATCTGAAGCTTTCTTT,CATSRDGTVLRSEAFF
TRBJ1-1,TRBV4-1,.,.,TGCGCCAGCAGCACACGACAGGAAGGGAACACTGAAGCTTTCTTT,CASSTRQEGNTEAFF
TRBJ2-1,TRBV11-2,TRBD1,.,TGTGCCAGCAGCCCGGGACAGGGCTACAATGAGCAGTTCTTC,CASSPGQGYNEQFF
TRBJ2-3,TRBV7-9,TRBD2,.,TGTGCCAGCAGGGCGACTAGCGGATCTAGCACAGATACGCAGTATTTT,CASRATSGSSTDTQYF
TRBJ1-2,TRBV5-1,TRBD1,.,TGCGCCAGCAGTCCTGACAGGGTCGGTTCCTACACCTTC,CASSPDRVGSYTF
TRBJ1-1,TRBV6-5,TRBD1,.,TGTGCCAGCAGTTACACTCGGCAGGGGGGGAACACTGAAGCTTTCTTT,CASSYTRQGGNTEAFF
TRBJ2-7,TRBV4-3,.,.,TGCGCCAGCAGCCAAGTGCGGGGCTACGAGCAGTACTTC,CASSQVRGYEQYF
TRBJ1-3,TRBV20-1,.,.,TGCAGTGCCCCTGAGCGAAACACCATATATTTT,CSAPERNTIYF